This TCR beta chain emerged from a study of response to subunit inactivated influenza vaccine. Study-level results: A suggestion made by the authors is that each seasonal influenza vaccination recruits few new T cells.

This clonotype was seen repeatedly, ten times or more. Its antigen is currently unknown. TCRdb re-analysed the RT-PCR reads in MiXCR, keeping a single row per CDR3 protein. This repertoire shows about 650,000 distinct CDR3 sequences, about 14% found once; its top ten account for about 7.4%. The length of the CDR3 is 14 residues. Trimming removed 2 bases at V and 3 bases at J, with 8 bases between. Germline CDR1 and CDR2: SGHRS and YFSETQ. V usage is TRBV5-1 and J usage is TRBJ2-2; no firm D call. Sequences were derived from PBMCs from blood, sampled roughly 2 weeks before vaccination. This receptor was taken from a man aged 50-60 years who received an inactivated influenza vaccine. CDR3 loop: CASSLRSDTGELFF. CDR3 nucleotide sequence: TGCGCCAGCAGCTTAAGGTCAGACACCGGGGAGCTGTTTTTT.